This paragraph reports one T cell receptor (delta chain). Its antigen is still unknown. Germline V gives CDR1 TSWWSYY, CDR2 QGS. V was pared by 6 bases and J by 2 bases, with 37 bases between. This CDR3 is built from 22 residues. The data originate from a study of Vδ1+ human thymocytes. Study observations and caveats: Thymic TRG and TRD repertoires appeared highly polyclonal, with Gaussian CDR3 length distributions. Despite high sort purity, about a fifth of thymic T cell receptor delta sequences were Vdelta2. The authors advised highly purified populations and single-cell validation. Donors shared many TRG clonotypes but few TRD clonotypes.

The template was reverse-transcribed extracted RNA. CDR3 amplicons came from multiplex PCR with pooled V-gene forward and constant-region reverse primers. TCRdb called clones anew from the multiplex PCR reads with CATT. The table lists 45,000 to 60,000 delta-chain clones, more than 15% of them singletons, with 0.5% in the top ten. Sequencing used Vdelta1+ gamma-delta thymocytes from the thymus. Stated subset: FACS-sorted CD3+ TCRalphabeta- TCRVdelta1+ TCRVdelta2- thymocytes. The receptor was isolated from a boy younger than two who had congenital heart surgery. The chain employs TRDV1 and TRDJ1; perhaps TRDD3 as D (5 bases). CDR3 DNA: TGTGCTCTTGGTCCGCGCCCCCGCAATACCCACCCGGTACTGGAGGAAACCGATAAACTCATCTTT. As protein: CALGPRPRNTHPVLEETDKLIF.